The TCR beta chain under discussion was sequenced for a study of Ad26.COV2.S vaccination and SARS-CoV-2 variants. The wider study: The trial was COV1001 and the donor's arm was Ad26.COV2.S.

Study-wide results and limits: Breadth, reportedly substantial, characterized the spike-specific CD8+ and CD4+ T cell responses after vaccination.

The method was immunoSEQ multiplex PCR; TCRdb's version includes in-frame clones alone and lacks a portion of them. The table includes 380,000 or so clones, 75% to 90% detected once. Note on this clone: No antigen is known for it.

V lost 7 bases to trimming and J lost 3 bases, with 16 bases between them. The germline V gene has CDR1 LNHDA and CDR2 SQIVND (reference sequence). The CDR3 length is 14 residues. Treatment reported: roughly 20 received Ad26.COV2.S at low or high dose, single or two shots; five or six received placebo; per-sample allocation not given. Samples came from day 63 after the first vaccine or placebo injection. Based in Boston, the donor was an adult of 18-55 years. The clonotype comes from a person aged 18-65 years who received the Ad26.COV2.S COVID-19 vaccine or a placebo. The chain recombines TRBV19 with TRBJ2-7, with D tentatively TRBD2 (7 bases). Sequenced here: peripheral blood, sampled in a trial of Ad26.COV2.S vaccine versus placebo. This CDR3 reads CASNNQGRDYEQYF. The CDR3 DNA is TGTGCCAGTAATAACCAGGGGAGGGACTACGAGCAGTACTTC. Complete variable domain (other parts from reference TRBV19 and TRBJ2-7): DGGITQSPKYLFRKEGQNVTLSCEQNLNHDAMYWYRQDPGQGLRLIYYSQIVNDFQKGDIAEGYSVSREKKESFPLTVTSAQKNPTAFYLCASNNQGRDYEQYFGPGTRLTVT.